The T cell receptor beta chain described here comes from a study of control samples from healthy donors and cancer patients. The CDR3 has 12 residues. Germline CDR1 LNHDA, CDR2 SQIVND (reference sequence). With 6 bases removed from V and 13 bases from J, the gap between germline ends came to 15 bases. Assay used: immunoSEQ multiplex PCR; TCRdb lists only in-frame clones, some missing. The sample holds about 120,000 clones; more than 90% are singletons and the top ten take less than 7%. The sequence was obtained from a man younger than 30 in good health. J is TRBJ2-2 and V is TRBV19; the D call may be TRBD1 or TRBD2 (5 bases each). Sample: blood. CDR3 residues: CASRPPGDGLFF. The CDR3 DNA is TGTGCCAGTAGGCCCCCTGGGGACGGGCTGTTTTTT.